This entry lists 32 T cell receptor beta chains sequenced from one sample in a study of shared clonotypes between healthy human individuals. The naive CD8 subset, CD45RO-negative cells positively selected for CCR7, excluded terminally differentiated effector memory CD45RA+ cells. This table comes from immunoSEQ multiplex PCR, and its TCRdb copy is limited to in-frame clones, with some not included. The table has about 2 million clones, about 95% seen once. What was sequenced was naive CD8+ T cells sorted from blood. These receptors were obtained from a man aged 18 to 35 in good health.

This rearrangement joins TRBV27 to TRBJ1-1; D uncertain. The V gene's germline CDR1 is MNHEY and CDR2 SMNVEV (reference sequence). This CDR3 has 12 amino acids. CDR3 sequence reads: CVTGPFSYPAFF. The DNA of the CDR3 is TGTGTCACCGGGCCGTTCTCCTATCCGGCTTTCTTT.

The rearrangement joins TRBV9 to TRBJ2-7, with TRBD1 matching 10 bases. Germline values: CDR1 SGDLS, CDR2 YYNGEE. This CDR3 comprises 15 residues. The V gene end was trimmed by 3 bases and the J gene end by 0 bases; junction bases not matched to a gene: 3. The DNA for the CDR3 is TGTGCCAGCAGCGCCGGACAGGGGGACTCCTACGAGCAGTACTTC. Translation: CASSAGQGDSYEQYF.

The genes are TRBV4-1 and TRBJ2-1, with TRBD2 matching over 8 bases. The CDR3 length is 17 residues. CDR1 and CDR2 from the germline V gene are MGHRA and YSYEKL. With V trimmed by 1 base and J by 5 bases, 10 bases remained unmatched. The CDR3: CASSQVFSGSLDNEQFF. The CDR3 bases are TGCGCCAGCAGCCAAGTGTTCAGCGGGAGTTTGGACAATGAGCAGTTCTTC.

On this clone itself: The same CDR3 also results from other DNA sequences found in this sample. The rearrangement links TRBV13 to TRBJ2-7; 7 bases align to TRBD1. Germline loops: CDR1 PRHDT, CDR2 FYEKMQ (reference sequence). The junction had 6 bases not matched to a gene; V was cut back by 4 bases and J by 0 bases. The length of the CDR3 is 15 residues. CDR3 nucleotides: TGTGCCAGCAGCTCCCACCGGGACAGCTCCTACGAGCAGTACTTC. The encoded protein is CASSSHRDSSYEQYF.

The CDR3 loop reads CASSQVGGWYEQYF. CDR3 nucleotide sequence: TGCGCCAGCAGCCAAGTGGGTGGATGGTACGAGCAGTACTTC. The gene calls are TRBV4-1 and TRBJ2-7; D not certain. The CDR3 consists of 14 residues. In germline, CDR1 is MGHRA, CDR2 YSYEKL. Between the trimmed V and J ends, which lost 1 base and 4 bases, there was a span of 11 bases.

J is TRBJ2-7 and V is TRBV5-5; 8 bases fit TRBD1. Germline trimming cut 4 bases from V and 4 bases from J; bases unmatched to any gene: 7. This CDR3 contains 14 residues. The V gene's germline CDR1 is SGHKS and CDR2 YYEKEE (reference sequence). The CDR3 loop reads CASSLRTGIYEQYF. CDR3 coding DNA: TGTGCCAGCAGCCTCCGGACAGGGATTTACGAGCAGTACTTC.

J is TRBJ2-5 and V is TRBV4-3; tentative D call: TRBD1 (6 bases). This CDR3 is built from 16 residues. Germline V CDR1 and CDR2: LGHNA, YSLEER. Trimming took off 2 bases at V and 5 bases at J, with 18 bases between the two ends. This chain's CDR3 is CASSQFYDRSWETQYF. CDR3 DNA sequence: TGCGCCAGCAGCCAATTCTACGACAGGTCCTGGGAGACCCAGTACTTC.

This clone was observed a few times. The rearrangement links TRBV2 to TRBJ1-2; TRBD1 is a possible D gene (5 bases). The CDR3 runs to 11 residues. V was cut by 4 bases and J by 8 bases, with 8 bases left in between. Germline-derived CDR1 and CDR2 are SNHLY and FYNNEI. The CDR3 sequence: CASSAGGGYTF. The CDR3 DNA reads TGTGCCAGCAGTGCTGGGGGAGGCTACACCTTC.

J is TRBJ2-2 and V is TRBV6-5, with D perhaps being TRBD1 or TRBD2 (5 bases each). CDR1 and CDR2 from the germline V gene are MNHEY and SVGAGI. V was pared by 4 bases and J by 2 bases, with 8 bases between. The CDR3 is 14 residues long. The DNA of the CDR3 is TGTGCCAGCAGTTGGGACCCCAACACCGGGGAGCTGTTTTTT. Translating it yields CASSWDPNTGELFF.

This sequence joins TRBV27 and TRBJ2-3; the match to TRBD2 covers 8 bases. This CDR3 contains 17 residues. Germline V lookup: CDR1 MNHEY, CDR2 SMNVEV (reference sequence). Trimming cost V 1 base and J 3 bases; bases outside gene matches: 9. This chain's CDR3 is CASSLWASGSGTDTQYF. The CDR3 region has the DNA TGTGCCAGCAGTTTATGGGCTAGCGGGTCGGGTACAGATACGCAGTATTTT.

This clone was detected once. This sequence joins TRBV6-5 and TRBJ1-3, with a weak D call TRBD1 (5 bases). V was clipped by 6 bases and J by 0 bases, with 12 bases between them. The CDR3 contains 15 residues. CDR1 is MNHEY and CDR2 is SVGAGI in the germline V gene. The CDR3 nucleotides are TGTGCCAGCAGCCTTGGGACGGGCTCTGGAAACACCATATATTTT. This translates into CASSLGTGSGNTIYF.

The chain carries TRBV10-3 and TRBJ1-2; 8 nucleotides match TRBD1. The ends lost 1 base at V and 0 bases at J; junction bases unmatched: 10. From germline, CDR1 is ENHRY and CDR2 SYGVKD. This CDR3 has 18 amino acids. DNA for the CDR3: TGTGCCATCAGTGAGTTTTTGAAGGGACAGGAGGCTAACTATGGCTACACCTTC. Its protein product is CAISEFLKGQEANYGYTF.

CDR3 loop: CASSRTSLLYEQYF. The CDR3 nucleotides are TGTGCCAGCAGCCGGACTAGCTTATTGTACGAGCAGTACTTC. The chain recombines TRBV7-9 with TRBJ2-7, with TRBD2 matching over 8 bases. The CDR3 is made up of 14 amino acids. Germline-derived CDR1 and CDR2 are SEHNR and FQNEAQ (reference sequence). The V gene end was trimmed by 5 bases and the J gene end by 4 bases; junction bases not matched to a gene: 7.

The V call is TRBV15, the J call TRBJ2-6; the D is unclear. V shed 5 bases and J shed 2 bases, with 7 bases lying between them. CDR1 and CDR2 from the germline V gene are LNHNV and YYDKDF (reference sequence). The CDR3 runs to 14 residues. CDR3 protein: CATSGHAGANVLTF. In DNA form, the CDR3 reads TGTGCCACCAGCGGCCATGCTGGGGCCAACGTCCTGACTTTC. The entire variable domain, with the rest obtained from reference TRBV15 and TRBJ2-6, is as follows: DAMVIQNPRYQVTQFGKPVTLSCSQTLNHNVMYWYQQKSSQAPKLLFHYYDKDFNNEADTPDNFQSRRPNTSFCFLDIRSPGLGDTAMYLCATSGHAGANVLTFGAGSRLTVL.

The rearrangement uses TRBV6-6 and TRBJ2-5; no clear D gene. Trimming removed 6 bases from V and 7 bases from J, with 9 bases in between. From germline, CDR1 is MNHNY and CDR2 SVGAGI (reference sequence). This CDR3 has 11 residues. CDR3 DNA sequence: TGTGCCAGCAGGGGTCTAGGGACCCAGTACTTC. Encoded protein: CASRGLGTQYF.

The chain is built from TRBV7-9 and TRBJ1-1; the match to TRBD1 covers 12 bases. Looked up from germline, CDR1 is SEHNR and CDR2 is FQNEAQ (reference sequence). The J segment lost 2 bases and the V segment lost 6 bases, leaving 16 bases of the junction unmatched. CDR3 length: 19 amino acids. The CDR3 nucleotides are TGTGCCAGCAGTGTCTGGGAAGGGACAGGGGGCTTGGGAAACACTGAAGCTTTCTTT. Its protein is CASSVWEGTGGLGNTEAFF.

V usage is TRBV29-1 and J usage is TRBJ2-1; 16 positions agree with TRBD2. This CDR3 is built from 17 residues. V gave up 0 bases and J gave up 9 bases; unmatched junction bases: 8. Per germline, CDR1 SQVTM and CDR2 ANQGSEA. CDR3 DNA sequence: TGCAGCGTTGAAGACCCGGGACTAGCGGGAGGGGATGGTGAGCAGTTCTTC. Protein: CSVEDPGLAGGDGEQFF.

Here the CDR3 DNA reads TGTGCCAGCAGCTTATTTGGACGGGAGACAGATACGCAGTATTTT. Its translation: CASSLFGRETDTQYF. The gene calls are TRBV7-6 and TRBJ2-3, with TRBD2 as a possible D gene (6 bases). This CDR3 contains 15 residues. Germline V gene lookup returns CDR1 SGHVS and CDR2 FNYEAQ. Trimming cost V 2 bases and J 3 bases, with 12 bases left between them. The full variable domain, rest sourced from reference TRBV7-6 and TRBJ2-3, is GAGVSQSPRYKVTKRGQDVALRCDPISGHVSLYWYRQALGQGPEFLTYFNYEAQQDKSGLPNDRFSAERPEGSISTLTIQRTEQRDSAMYRCASSLFGRETDTQYFGPGTRLTVL.

CDR3 protein: CASSLPTGMWETQYF. CDR3 DNA: TGTGCCAGCAGTTTACCGACAGGGATGTGGGAGACCCAGTACTTC. V is TRBV28 and J is TRBJ2-5; TRBD1 matches at 7 bases. Germline V gene lookup returns CDR1 MDHEN and CDR2 SYDVKM. The CDR3 has 15 amino acids. V dropped 2 bases and J dropped 5; count of bases not matched to a gene: 8.

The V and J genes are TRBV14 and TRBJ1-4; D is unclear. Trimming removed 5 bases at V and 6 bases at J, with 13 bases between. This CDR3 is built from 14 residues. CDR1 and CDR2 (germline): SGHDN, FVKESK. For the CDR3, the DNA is TGTGCCAGCAGCTCCCTTGGCGGATATGAAAAACTGTTTTTT. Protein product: CASSSLGGYEKLFF.

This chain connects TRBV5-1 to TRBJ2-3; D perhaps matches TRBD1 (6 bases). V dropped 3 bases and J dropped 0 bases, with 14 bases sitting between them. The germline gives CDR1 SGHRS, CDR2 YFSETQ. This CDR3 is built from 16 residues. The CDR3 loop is CASSYLEGTSTDTQYF. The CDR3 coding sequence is TGCGCCAGCAGCTATCTCGAGGGGACAAGCACAGATACGCAGTATTTT.

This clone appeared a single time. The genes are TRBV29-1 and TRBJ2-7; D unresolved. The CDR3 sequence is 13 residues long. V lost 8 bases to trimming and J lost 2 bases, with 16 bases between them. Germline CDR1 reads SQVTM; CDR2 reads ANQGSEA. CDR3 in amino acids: CSPFPGVPYEQYF. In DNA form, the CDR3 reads TGCAGCCCGTTCCCAGGAGTACCCTACGAGCAGTACTTC.

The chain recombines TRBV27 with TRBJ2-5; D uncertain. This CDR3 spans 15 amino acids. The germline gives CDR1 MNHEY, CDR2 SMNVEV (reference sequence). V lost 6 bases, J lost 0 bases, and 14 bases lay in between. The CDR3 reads CASSTVWADQETQYF. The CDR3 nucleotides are TGTGCCAGCAGCACCGTTTGGGCGGACCAAGAGACCCAGTACTTC.

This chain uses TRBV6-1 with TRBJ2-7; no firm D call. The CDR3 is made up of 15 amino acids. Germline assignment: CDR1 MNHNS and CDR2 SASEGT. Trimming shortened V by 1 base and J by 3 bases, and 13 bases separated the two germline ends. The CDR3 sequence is CASSEGPGFLYEQYF. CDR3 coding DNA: TGTGCCAGCAGTGAAGGGCCAGGCTTCCTCTACGAGCAGTACTTC.

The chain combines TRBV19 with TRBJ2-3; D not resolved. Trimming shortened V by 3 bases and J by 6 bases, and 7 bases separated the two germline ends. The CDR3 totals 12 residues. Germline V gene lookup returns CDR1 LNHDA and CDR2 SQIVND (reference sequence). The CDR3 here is CASSMQGDTQYF. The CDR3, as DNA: TGTGCCAGTAGTATGCAAGGGGATACGCAGTATTTT.

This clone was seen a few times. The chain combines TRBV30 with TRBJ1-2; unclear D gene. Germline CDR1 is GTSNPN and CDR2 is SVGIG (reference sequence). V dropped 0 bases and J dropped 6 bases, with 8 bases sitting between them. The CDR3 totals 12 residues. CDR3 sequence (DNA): TGTGCCTGGAGTGTAAATGGGGATGGCTACACCTTC. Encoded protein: CAWSVNGDGYTF.

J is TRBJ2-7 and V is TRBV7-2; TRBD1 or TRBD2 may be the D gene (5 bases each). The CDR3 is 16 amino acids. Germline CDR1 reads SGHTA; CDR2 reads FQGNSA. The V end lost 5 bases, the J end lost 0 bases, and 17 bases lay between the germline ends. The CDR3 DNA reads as TGTGCCAGCAGCCCACCCGACTGGGGGAGCTCCTACGAGCAGTACTTC. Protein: CASSPPDWGSSYEQYF.

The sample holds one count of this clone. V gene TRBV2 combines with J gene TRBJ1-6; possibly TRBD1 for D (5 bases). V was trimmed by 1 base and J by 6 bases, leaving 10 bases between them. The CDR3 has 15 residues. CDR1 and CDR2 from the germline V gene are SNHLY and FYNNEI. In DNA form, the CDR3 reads TGTGCCAGCAGTGAAGGAGGGGTGGGTAATTCACCCCTCCACTTT. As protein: CASSEGGVGNSPLHF. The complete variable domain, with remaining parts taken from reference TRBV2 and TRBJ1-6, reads EPEVTQTPSHQVTQMGQEVILRCVPISNHLYFYWYRQILGQKVEFLVSFYNNEISEKSEIFDDQFSVERPDGSNFTLKIRSTKLEDSAMYFCASSEGGVGNSPLHFGNGTRLTVT.

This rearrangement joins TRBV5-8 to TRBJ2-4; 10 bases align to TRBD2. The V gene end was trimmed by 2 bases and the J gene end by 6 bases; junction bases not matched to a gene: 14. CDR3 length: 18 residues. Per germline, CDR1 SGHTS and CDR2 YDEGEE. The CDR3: CASSFLLAGALGGNIQYF. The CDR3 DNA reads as TGTGCCAGCAGCTTTCTCCTAGCGGGGGCCCTAGGGGGAAACATTCAGTACTTC.

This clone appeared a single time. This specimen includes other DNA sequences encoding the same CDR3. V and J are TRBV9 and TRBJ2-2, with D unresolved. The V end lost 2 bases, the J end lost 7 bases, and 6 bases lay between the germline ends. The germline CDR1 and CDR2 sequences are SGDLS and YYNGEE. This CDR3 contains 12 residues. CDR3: CASSVSVGELFF. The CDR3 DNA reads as TGTGCCAGCAGCGTGTCGGTCGGGGAGCTGTTTTTT.

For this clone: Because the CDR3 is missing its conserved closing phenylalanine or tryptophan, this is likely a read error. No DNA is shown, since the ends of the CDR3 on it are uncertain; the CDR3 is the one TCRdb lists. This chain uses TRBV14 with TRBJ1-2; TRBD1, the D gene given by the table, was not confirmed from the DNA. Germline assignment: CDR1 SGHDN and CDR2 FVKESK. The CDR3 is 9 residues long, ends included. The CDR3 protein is CASSLDRVV.

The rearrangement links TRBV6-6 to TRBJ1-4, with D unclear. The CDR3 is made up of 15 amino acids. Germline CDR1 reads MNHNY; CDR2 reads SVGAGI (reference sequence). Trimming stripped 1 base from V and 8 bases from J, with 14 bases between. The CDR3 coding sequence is TGTGCCAGCAGTTACTTCGAGGGAATTGAGGAAAAACTGTTTTTT. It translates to CASSYFEGIEEKLFF.